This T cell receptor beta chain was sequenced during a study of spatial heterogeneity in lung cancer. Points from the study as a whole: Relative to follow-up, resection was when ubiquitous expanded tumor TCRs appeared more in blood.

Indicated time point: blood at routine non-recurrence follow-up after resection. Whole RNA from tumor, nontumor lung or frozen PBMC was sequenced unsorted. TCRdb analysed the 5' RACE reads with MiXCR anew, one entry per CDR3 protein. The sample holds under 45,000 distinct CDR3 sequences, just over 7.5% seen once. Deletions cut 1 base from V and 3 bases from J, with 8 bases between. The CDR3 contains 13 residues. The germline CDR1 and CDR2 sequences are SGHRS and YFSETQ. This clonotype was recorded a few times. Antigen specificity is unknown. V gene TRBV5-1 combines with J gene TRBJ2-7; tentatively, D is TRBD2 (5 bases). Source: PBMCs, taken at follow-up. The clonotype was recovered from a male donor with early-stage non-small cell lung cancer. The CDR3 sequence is CASSLTGIYEQYF. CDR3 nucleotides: TGCGCCAGCAGCTTGACGGGGATCTACGAGCAGTACTTC.